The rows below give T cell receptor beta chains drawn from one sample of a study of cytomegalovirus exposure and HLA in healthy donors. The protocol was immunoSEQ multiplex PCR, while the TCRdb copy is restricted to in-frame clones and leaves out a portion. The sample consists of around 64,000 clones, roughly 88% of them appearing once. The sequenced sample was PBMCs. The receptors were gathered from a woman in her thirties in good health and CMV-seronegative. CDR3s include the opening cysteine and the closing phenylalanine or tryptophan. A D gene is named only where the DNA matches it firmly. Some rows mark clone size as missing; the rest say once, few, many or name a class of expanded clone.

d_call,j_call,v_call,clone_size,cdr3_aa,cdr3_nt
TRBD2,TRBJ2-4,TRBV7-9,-,CASSLAGGVKNIQYF,TGTGCCAGCAGCTTAGCGGGGGGGGTCAAAAACATTCAGTACTTC
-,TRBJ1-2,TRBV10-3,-,CATDSPNYGYTF,TGTGCCACCGACAGCCCTAACTATGGCTACACCTTC
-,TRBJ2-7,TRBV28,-,CASSFHTDTLSYEQYF,TGTGCCAGCAGTTTTCATACGGACACCCTCTCCTACGAGCAGTACTTC
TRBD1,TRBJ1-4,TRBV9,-,CASSAGGNNEKLFF,TGTGCCAGCAGCGCAGGGGGGAACAATGAAAAACTGTTTTTT
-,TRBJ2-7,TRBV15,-,CATSRERHYEQYF,TGTGCCACCAGCAGAGAGCGGCACTACGAGCAGTACTTC
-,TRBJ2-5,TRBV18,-,CASSRDTSFQETQYF,TGTGCCAGCTCACGGGACACCTCCTTCCAAGAGACCCAGTACTTC
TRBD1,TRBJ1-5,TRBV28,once,CASNPQDRVGNQPQHF,TGTGCCAGCAATCCTCAGGACAGGGTGGGCAATCAGCCCCAGCATTTT
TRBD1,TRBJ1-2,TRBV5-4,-,CASSLGPQGEGANYGYTF,TGTGCCAGCAGCTTAGGCCCACAGGGGGAGGGAGCTAACTATGGCTACACCTTC
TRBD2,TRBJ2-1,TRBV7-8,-,CASSPHLASGSPNEQFF,TGTGCCAGCAGCCCCCACCTGGCTAGCGGCTCTCCAAATGAGCAGTTCTTC
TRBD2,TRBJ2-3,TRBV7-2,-,CASSRTSGSTDTQYF,TGTGCCAGCAGCCGTACTAGCGGGAGCACAGATACGCAGTATTTT